This T cell receptor beta chain was sequenced in a study of long-term antiretroviral therapy in people with HIV. Turning to the study itself: Sampling started about a decade before the 2015 immediate-ART recommendation. Study results and limitations: Diversity rose after ART but stayed below transplant donor controls.

It was version v3.0 of the immunoSEQ assay that was run at survey level. Only in-frame clones appear in the TCRdb table, and some are missing; sequencing was by immunoSEQ multiplex PCR. The sample has tens of thousands of clones, 75% to 90% seen once; the top ten hold over 4%. On this clone itself: The antigen remains undetermined.

CDR3 length: 14 residues. Between the trimmed V and J ends, which lost 8 bases and 7 bases, there was a span of 20 bases. Germline V gene lookup returns CDR1 MDHEN and CDR2 SYDVKM. This chain connects TRBV28 to TRBJ1-2; D ambiguous. Sequences were derived from unsorted PBMCs, sampled 1.5 years after starting antiretroviral therapy. The source of this sequence is a young man with HIV. As DNA, the CDR3 is TGTGCCAGCTCTTCTTCCGGCGGTATTGGTGGCTACACCTTC. Its translation: CASSSSGGIGGYTF.